This T cell receptor (beta chain) emerged from a study of CD8 T cells in Susac syndrome. General study findings and limits: The TCR sequencing and HLA analysis in the study involved a relatively small number of individuals, as the study acknowledged.

Included as multiple sclerosis controls were treatment-naive patients who had stable or active relapsing-remitting disease. Of note for this clonotype: Its antigen remains unidentified.

V trimming: 7 bases; J trimming: 2 bases; junction bases outside the gene matches: 5. This CDR3 comprises 14 residues. CDR1 SQVTM and CDR2 ANQGSEA come from the germline V gene. A quantity of about 0.5 to 1 ug RNA underwent reverse transcription using random hexamers. Using its own MiXCR run on the immunoSEQ multiplex PCR reads, TCRdb lists one record per CDR3 protein. The sample carries about 250,000 distinct CDR3 sequences, roughly 95% recorded once. The rearrangement joins TRBV29-1 to TRBJ2-7, with TRBD2 matching 13 bases. The receptor's source is a human donor with multiple sclerosis. The sequencing sample was made of CD4+ T cells from PBMCs. CDR3 nucleotides: TGCAGCGGGGAGACTAGCGGGGGGACCTACGAGCAGTACGTC. This sequence encodes CSGETSGGTYEQYV.